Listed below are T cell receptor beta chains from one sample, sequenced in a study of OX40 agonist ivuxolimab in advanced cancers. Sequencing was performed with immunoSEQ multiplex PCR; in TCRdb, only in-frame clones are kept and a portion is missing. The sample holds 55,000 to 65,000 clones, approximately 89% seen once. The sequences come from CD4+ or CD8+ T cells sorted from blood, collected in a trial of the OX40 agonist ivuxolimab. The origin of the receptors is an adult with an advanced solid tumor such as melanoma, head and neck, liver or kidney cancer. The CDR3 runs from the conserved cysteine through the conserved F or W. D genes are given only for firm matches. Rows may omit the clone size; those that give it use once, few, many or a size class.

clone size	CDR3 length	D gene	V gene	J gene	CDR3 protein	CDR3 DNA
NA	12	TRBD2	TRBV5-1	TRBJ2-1	CASRLAGHEQFF	TGCGCCAGCAGGTTAGCGGGGCATGAGCAGTTCTTC
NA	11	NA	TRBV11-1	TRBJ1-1	CASSWNTEAFF	TGTGCCAGCTCGTGGAACACTGAAGCTTTCTTT
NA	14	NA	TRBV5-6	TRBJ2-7	CASSVVGDSYEQYF	TGTGCCAGCAGCGTGGTGGGCGACTCCTACGAGCAGTACTTC
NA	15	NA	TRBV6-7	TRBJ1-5	CASSYSILGNQPQHF	TGTGCCAGCAGTTACTCGATACTGGGGAATCAGCCCCAGCATTTT
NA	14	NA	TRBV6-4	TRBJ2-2	CASSDWGDTGELFF	TGTGCCAGCAGTGACTGGGGGGACACCGGGGAGCTGTTTTTT
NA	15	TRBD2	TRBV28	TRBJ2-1	CASNPGTSLYNEQFF	TGTGCCAGCAACCCCGGGACTAGCCTCTACAATGAGCAGTTCTTC
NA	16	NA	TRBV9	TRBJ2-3	CASSASRGGGPLAQYF	TGTGCCAGCAGCGCCTCCCGGGGTGGGGGGCCTTTAGCGCAGTATTTT
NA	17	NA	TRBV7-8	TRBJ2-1	CASSSEWDNILANEQFF	TGTGCCAGCAGCTCAGAATGGGACAACATTCTGGCCAATGAGCAGTTCTTC
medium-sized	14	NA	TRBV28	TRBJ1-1	CASSLGQGNTEAFF	TGTGCCAGCAGTTTGGGGCAGGGAAACACTGAAGCTTTCTTT
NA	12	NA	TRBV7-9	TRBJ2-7	CASSALGPEQYF	TGTGCCAGCAGCGCCCTAGGGCCCGAGCAGTACTTC
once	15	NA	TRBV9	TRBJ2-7	CASSVDGQGGDEQYF	TGTGCCAGCAGCGTAGATGGGCAGGGGGGAGACGAGCAGTACTTC
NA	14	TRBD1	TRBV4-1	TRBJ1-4	CASSWTGANEKLFF	TGCGCCAGCAGCTGGACAGGGGCGAATGAAAAACTGTTTTTT
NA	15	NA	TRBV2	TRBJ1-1	CASSEGQLRNTEAFF	TGTGCCAGCAGTGAAGGACAGCTTCGGAACACTGAAGCTTTCTTT